A single sample gave rise to the 21 T cell receptor beta chains below, sequenced in a study of lymphopenia after photon versus proton radiotherapy. Sequenced by immunoSEQ multiplex PCR; TCRdb stores in-frame clones only, minus some. In the table there are tens of thousands of clones, 83% of which are singletons. Sequenced material: peripheral blood, taken from a patient treated with proton-based radiotherapy. The receptors stem from a man aged 55 to 70 with pancreatic cancer.

V gene TRBV9 combines with J gene TRBJ2-3, with a weak D call TRBD2 (6 bases). V was clipped by 3 bases and J by 1 base, with 9 bases between them. Germline V gives CDR1 SGDLS, CDR2 YYNGEE. The CDR3 is 14 residues long. The CDR3 loop reads CASSGDFGTDTQYF. The CDR3 region has the DNA TGTGCCAGCAGCGGGGACTTCGGCACAGATACGCAGTATTTT.

The chain uses TRBV29-1 and TRBJ1-2, with D possibly being TRBD1 (5 bases). The CDR3 is made up of 16 amino acids. Germline CDR1 is SQVTM and CDR2 is ANQGSEA. The V end was cut by 5 bases, the J end by 8 bases, with 27 bases between. Here the CDR3 reads CSVFLAQETTGRGYTF. The CDR3 region has the DNA TGCAGCGTTTTCTTGGCACAGGAGACGACCGGGAGAGGCTACACCTTC. Based on the CDR3 plus reference TRBV29-1 and TRBJ1-2, the full variable domain is SAVISQKPSRDICQRGTSLTIQCQVDSQVTMMFWYRQQPGQSLTLIATANQGSEATYESGFVIDKFPISRPNLTFSTLTVSNMSPEDSSIYLCSVFLAQETTGRGYTFGSGTRLTVV.

This clone was seen only a few times. The V and J genes are TRBV2 and TRBJ1-2; the D is unclear. Deletions cut 2 bases from V and 5 bases from J, with 6 bases between. This CDR3 region has 12 residues. Germline V CDR1 and CDR2: SNHLY, FYNNEI. Here the CDR3 DNA reads TGTGCCAGCAGTGAATTATGGTATGGCTACACCTTC. As protein: CASSELWYGYTF.

Only a few counts were recorded for this clone. The CDR3 region has the DNA TGTGCCAGCAGTGCACAGGGTTCCCTATTCAATCAGCCCCAGCATTTT. It encodes CASSAQGSLFNQPQHF. The V call is TRBV2, the J call TRBJ1-5; the D gene is possibly TRBD1 (6 bases). Trimming removed 4 bases from V and 3 bases from J, with 16 bases in between. The germline CDR1 and CDR2 sequences are SNHLY and FYNNEI. The CDR3 totals 16 residues.

The rearrangement joins TRBV4-1 to TRBJ2-7, with 10 bases fitting TRBD2. The CDR3 has 16 amino acids. The V gene end was trimmed by 2 bases and the J gene end by 4 bases; junction bases not matched to a gene: 8. Germline V gives CDR1 MGHRA, CDR2 YSYEKL. Here the CDR3 DNA reads TGCGCCAGCAGCCAAATATCACTAGCGGGGATTTACGAGCAGTACTTC. It codes for CASSQISLAGIYEQYF.

The gene calls are TRBV4-2 and TRBJ2-1; 10 bases map to TRBD2. The CDR3 consists of 22 residues. Germline CDR1 LGHNA, CDR2 YNFKEQ. V gave up 0 bases and J gave up 4 bases; unmatched junction bases: 21. The CDR3 reads CASSQEQGVAGVLAGAYNEQFF. As DNA, the CDR3 is TGTGCCAGCAGCCAAGAACAAGGGGTGGCAGGGGTGCTAGCGGGAGCATACAATGAGCAGTTCTTC.

The chain carries TRBV28 and TRBJ2-7; 7 nucleotides match TRBD1. CDR1 is MDHEN and CDR2 is SYDVKM in the germline V gene. The length of the CDR3 is 14 residues. Trimming cost V 2 bases and J 1 base; bases outside gene matches: 2. As DNA, the CDR3 is TGTGCCAGCAGTTTAACGGGACAGTCCTACGAGCAGTACTTC. It specifies CASSLTGQSYEQYF.

This clone came up once. The genes are TRBV5-5 and TRBJ2-3; perhaps TRBD1 as D (6 bases). This CDR3 comprises 14 residues. V lost 3 bases and J 1 base, leaving 9 bases between the germline ends. Germline assignment: CDR1 SGHKS and CDR2 YYEKEE (reference sequence). CDR3 sequence reads: CASSWGRGTDTQYF. CDR3 DNA sequence: TGTGCCAGCAGCTGGGGGCGAGGCACAGATACGCAGTATTTT.

The chain couples TRBV30 to TRBJ2-1; the match to TRBD1 covers 8 bases. Germline V CDR1 and CDR2: GTSNPN, SVGIG (reference sequence). The CDR3 is 14 residues long. V shed 4 bases, J shed 10 bases, and the junction held 12 bases outside the gene matches. As DNA, the CDR3 is TGTGCCTGGATGGGACAGGCCCCGTCCAGAGAGCAGTTCTTC. The encoded protein is CAWMGQAPSREQFF.

The chain carries TRBV6-5 and TRBJ2-7; 8 bases align to TRBD1. Germline V gives CDR1 MNHEY, CDR2 SVGAGI. The V gene end was trimmed by 6 bases and the J gene end by 6 bases; junction bases not matched to a gene: 10. The CDR3 totals 14 residues. CDR3 nucleotides: TGTGCCAGCAGCGAAGACAGGGGTTTAAGCGAGCAGTACTTC. This translates into CASSEDRGLSEQYF.

The chain couples TRBV5-1 to TRBJ2-1; 7 bases match TRBD2. Trimming took 4 bases from V and 8 from J; bases not matched to a gene: 0. Germline CDR1 SGHRS, CDR2 YFSETQ. CDR3 length: 11 residues. The DNA of the CDR3 is TGCGCCAGCAGCCGGGAGGATGAGCAGTTCTTC. Its translation: CASSREDEQFF.

This chain uses TRBV6-1 with TRBJ1-5; unclear D gene. Germline V CDR1 and CDR2: MNHNS, SASEGT. Trimming took off 5 bases at V and 9 bases at J, with 11 bases between the two ends. The CDR3 sequence is 12 residues long. CDR3 DNA: TGTGCCAGCAGTCCCGGTCCCCGGCCCCAGCATTTT. Its translation: CASSPGPRPQHF.

V and J are TRBV7-2 and TRBJ2-7; a weak D match, TRBD2 (7 bases). The length of the CDR3 is 16 residues. From germline, CDR1 is SGHTA and CDR2 FQGNSA. V was shortened by 1 base and J by 1 base, with 14 bases between the two germline ends. The CDR3, as DNA: TGTGCCAGCAGCTTAGGTGGGAGGGGGGCATCCTACGAGCAGTACTTC. This sequence encodes CASSLGGRGASYEQYF.

This clone has only a few counts. The V gene is TRBV30, the J gene TRBJ1-4, with TRBD1 matching over 8 bases. Losses at the gene ends were 4 bases for V and 7 bases for J; bases not matched to a gene: 5. Germline V gives CDR1 GTSNPN, CDR2 SVGIG (reference sequence). The CDR3 covers 13 residues. The CDR3 is CAWKRQGLEKLFF. In nucleotides, the CDR3 is TGTGCCTGGAAAAGACAGGGGCTTGAAAAACTGTTTTTT. Supplemented by reference TRBV30 and TRBJ1-4, the full variable domain reads SQTIHQWPATLVQPVGSPLSLECTVEGTSNPNLYWYRQAAGRGLQLLFYSVGIGQISSEVPQNLSASRPQDRQFILSSKKLLLSDSGFYLCAWKRQGLEKLFFGSGTQLSVL.

V is TRBV29-1 and J is TRBJ2-5; 9 nucleotides align to TRBD2. CDR1 and CDR2 from the germline V gene are SQVTM and ANQGSEA. The CDR3 consists of 16 residues. V trimming: 4 bases; J trimming: 2 bases; junction bases outside the gene matches: 11. The DNA for the CDR3 is TGCAGCGTTGGAGAGCTTCGACTAGCGGATCAAGAGACCCAGTACTTC. Encoded protein: CSVGELRLADQETQYF. Drawing the rest from reference TRBV29-1 and TRBJ2-5, the complete variable domain is SAVISQKPSRDICQRGTSLTIQCQVDSQVTMMFWYRQQPGQSLTLIATANQGSEATYESGFVIDKFPISRPNLTFSTLTVSNMSPEDSSIYLCSVGELRLADQETQYFGPGTRLLVL.

The chain carries TRBV30 and TRBJ1-1; weak D call: TRBD1 (5 bases). The CDR3 consists of 13 residues. Germline V gene lookup returns CDR1 GTSNPN and CDR2 SVGIG (reference sequence). V was pared by 4 bases and J by 3 bases, with 12 bases between. The CDR3 DNA follows: TGTGCCTGGAATTTCGGGGGGTACACTGAAGCTTTCTTT. Amino acid sequence: CAWNFGGYTEAFF.

This chain connects TRBV28 to TRBJ1-5; D not resolved. V lost 5 bases and J lost 3, with 11 bases in between. Germline CDR1 is MDHEN and CDR2 is SYDVKM. This CDR3 has 14 residues. The CDR3 coding sequence is TGTGCCAGCAGTCAGTACAGCCCCAATCAGCCCCAGCATTTT. Protein product: CASSQYSPNQPQHF.

The rearrangement links TRBV2 to TRBJ2-7; 9 bases match TRBD2. V lost 8 bases and J lost 6; bases outside the gene matches: 8. In germline, CDR1 is SNHLY, CDR2 FYNNEI. The CDR3 sequence is 13 residues long. DNA for the CDR3: TGTGCCAGCTCTTTCCTAGCGGGATCCGAGCAGTACTTC. Its protein product is CASSFLAGSEQYF.

The gene calls are TRBV7-3 and TRBJ1-2; 8 bases agree with TRBD1. The ends lost 5 bases at V and 6 bases at J; junction bases unmatched: 8. This CDR3 comprises 14 residues. Germline CDR1 SGHTA, CDR2 FQGTGA. The DNA of the CDR3 is TGTGCCAGCAGCCTAAATGGACAGGGACATGGCTACACCTTC. This encodes CASSLNGQGHGYTF.

The J gene is TRBJ2-5, the V gene TRBV5-1; 9 bases are a match to TRBD2. The CDR3 consists of 16 residues. V gave up 4 bases and J gave up 1 base; unmatched junction bases: 8. CDR1 and CDR2 from the germline V gene are SGHRS and YFSETQ. The CDR3, as DNA: TGCGCCAGCAGCCGGGATGGCGGGAGGGCCCAAGAGACCCAGTACTTC. Translated: CASSRDGGRAQETQYF.

The rearrangement joins TRBV7-2 to TRBJ2-5; D is undetermined. CDR1 and CDR2 (germline): SGHTA, FQGNSA. Trimming left V 4 bases short and J 2 bases short, with 11 bases between. CDR3 length: 14 amino acids. The CDR3 loop reads CASSSERLQETQYF. CDR3 nucleotide sequence: TGTGCCAGCAGCTCCGAGCGCTTACAAGAGACCCAGTACTTC. The complete variable domain, with remaining parts taken from reference TRBV7-2 and TRBJ2-5, reads GAGVSQSPSNKVTEKGKDVELRCDPISGHTALYWYRQSLGQGLEFLIYFQGNSAPDKSGLPSDRFSAERTGGSVSTLTIQRTQQEDSAVYLCASSSERLQETQYFGPGTRLLVL.